This T cell receptor (beta chain) was sequenced for a study of cytomegalovirus exposure and HLA in healthy donors (dated by TCRdb to 2016 to 2017). Some background on the complete study: An earlier analysis of about 560 of the donors reported 250 to 300 Gb of sequence data and approximately 120 million unique TCR beta sequences obtained from about 179 million T cells. Donor age, sex, ethnicity and CMV serostatus were compiled alongside the repertoire data. All discovery cohort repertoires had been generated using a single sequencing platform. About 310 gigabases of sequencing data and 78 million or so unique TCR sequences were included in an early release covering about 700 HLA-typed donors. The later analysis used no new phenotypic data to find candidate immune exposures, relying instead on TCR beta sequences and their occurrence across donors. Roughly five DR-DQ haplotypes were treated as single units for association and clustering because of strong linkage in the cohort. Among about 410 genotyped donors of the cohort, an average of roughly 230,000 unique TCR beta nucleotide sequences was sequenced per donor, of which approximately 19% were non-productive. In addition to the first cohort of 650 to 800 subjects, a separate validation cohort of some 120 different subjects was used. A later analysis re-examined previously published TCR beta repertoires from about 700 donors and added high-resolution HLA genotyping to investigate patterns of TCR occurrence. To predict cytomegalovirus infection status, the study brought together high-throughput TCR immunosequencing, statistical association of individual TCRs with disease status, and machine learning. Using immunosequencing, the study profiled T cell repertoires from about 650 subjects and related those repertoires to cytomegalovirus serostatus. The study aimed to test whether cataloging public T cell receptors could reveal signatures of past pathogen exposure. The number of donors typed differed by locus, with about 629-640 for A, B, C, DRB1 and DQB1, more than 500 for DQA1, about 610 for DPA1, and 400 to 490 for DPB1. Both class I and class II loci were covered by HLA typing, at four-digit resolution. Of the roughly 390 genotyped donors, 75% to 85% were placed in the genetic ancestry cluster associated with self-reported Caucasian donors. In a later genetic analysis, genome-wide SNP genotypes for about three fifths of the 666 donors were used, and that subset was treated as a discovery cohort. An earlier analysis of some 600 of the donors applied high-throughput TCR beta sequencing to assess whether each TCR beta V gene segment acted as functional or pseudogenic.

Points the paper makes about the study in general: The only immune exposure information available for the cohort was CMV serostatus. The 87-base-pair reads could not distinguish some IMGT-functional V segments, including TRBV6-2 and TRBV6-3, so those segments were excluded. V-gene and J-gene trimming of TCR beta chains was associated with a missense DCLRE1C variant in a later genetic analysis, and the association was replicated in an independent cohort. In a later analysis, most CMV-associated TCR beta chains were found to appear HLA-restricted, with HLA associations seemingly driven largely by CMV exposure. A total of fewer than 200 TCR beta chains were listed by the study as associated with cytomegalovirus. In vitro tests confirmed that a few of the cytomegalovirus-associated TCR beta chains recognize cytomegalovirus antigens. According to a later analysis, parvovirus B19, influenza, CMV and Epstein-Barr virus appeared linked to several top co-occurrence clusters. In an earlier analysis of approximately 590 of the donors, most TCR beta V segments appeared in productive rearrangements about 90% or about 30% of the time, broadly matching IMGT annotations. The authors suggested that the approach could potentially be generalized to other disease states and immunological phenotypes. In a later analysis, TCR association rates were found to vary across HLA loci, with the most associated TCRs seen for DRB1 alleles and the fewest for HLA-C alleles. In a later analysis, HLA-associated TCR beta chains showed more clonal expansion and lower generation probabilities than non-associated chains that were equally common. Linkage disequilibrium might explain the correlated functional status among segregating V segments, but an unknown experimental factor could not be ruled out. In this cohort, only TCR beta chains were sequenced, and detectable features were limited by the absence of alpha or paired-chain data. The sequencing pipeline was judged likely to have produced a cluster of highly shared sequence variants as a technical artifact. Across donors, most TCR sequences were observed very rarely, whereas some public TCRs were present in many individuals. Presence/absence analyses assumed roughly uniform sequencing depth across donors, an assumption that may not hold. Assigning TCR associations to individual alleles was difficult when HLA alleles, especially DR and DQ, strongly co-occurred. Because counts were too low, 15 or so rarely observed V segments, including chromosome 9 orphons, were excluded from the earlier analysis of some 540 of the donors. A further reported finding was that TCR beta sequences accurately predicted the HLA-A and HLA-B alleles for most subjects in the first cohort. A later analysis associated about 17,000 TCR beta sequences with specific HLA alleles at a false discovery rate of 0.05. Because HLA typing was missing for some donors at each locus, association tests included only the typed subset. A later genetic analysis reported fewer N-insertions in productive TCRs among donors in an Asian-associated ancestry cluster than the 666-donor mean. The classifier was reported to diagnose cytomegalovirus status with high specificity and sensitivity in both the original and validation cohorts.

Concerning this clone itself: Its antigen has not been determined. Base qualities are not provided; no much larger clone lies one nucleotide away.

The cohort was made up of several hundred healthy bone marrow donors. All cohort members were sampled while nominally healthy, although unrecorded immune exposures were likely present. The donor tested CMV seronegative, placing the donor among the 350 or so seronegative members of the cohort. A peripheral blood sample was collected from each donor, and TCR beta sequencing was performed on peripheral blood mononuclear cells. Genomic DNA was extracted from the blood cell samples with the Qiagen DNeasy Blood Extraction Kit. The germline V gene yields SGDLS for CDR1 and YYNGEE for CDR2. The germline ends are 37 bases apart after V is trimmed by 3 bases and J by 1 base. Inclusive of the bounding cysteine and phenylalanine, the CDR3 is 23 residues long. The retained sequence is limited to the CDR3, 69 bases, with the frame set at the first base. Library preparation employed the immunoSEQ multiplex PCR assay. For the multiplex PCR, a mixture combining 60 forward primers for TCR Vbeta segments and 13 reverse primers for TCR Jbeta segments was used. A multiplex PCR assay on genomic DNA amplified the CDR3 region of rearranged TCR beta genes. The Illumina HiSeq System was used to sequence the amplified TCR beta libraries as 87-base-pair reads. On the study's bioinformatics: A later analysis tallied around 80 million unique TCR beta chains across the 660 or so repertoires, and about 12 million of those chains were shared by two or more donors. Raw reads were error-corrected and collapsed into unique sequences with a nearest-neighbor algorithm that merged closely related sequences to remove PCR and sequencing errors. V, D and J gene segments were assigned by aligning CDR3 sequences to IMGT reference sequences. For a sequence to be retained, at least a six-nucleotide match to both a V gene segment and a J gene segment was required. A rearrangement was called productive if the CDR3 had no stop codons and remained in frame with V and J, and every other rearrangement was called non-productive. Following IMGT convention, CDR3 was defined as the stretch from the second conserved V-encoded cysteine up to the conserved J-encoded phenylalanine. In an earlier analysis of just under 600 of the donors, sequences lacking an unambiguous match to a single V gene segment were excluded. In an earlier analysis of about 590 of the donors, a V segment was called functional when productive rearrangements were above 56.7%, and segregating when the standard deviation between donors exceeded 5%. To diagnose cytomegalovirus status from the catalog of TCR beta chain sequences, a statistical classification framework was built. V and J gene assignment, in a later analysis, came from comparing TCR nucleotide sequences with IMGT/GENE-DB human TR gene sequences. A later analysis assigned CDR3 sequences and most-parsimonious VDJ recombination scenarios with the TCRdist pipeline. In a later analysis, each TCR beta chain was defined by its CDR3 amino acid sequence together with its V-gene family, and reads lacking a unique V-gene family were excluded. In a later analysis, some 600 highly shared, low-generation-probability nucleotide sequences were removed to address suspected cross-contamination and a sequencing artifact. In a later analysis, a clonal expansion index was calculated for each public chain from normalized within-repertoire ranks of inferred template counts. A later analysis computed generation probabilities with a VDJ recombination model fitted to out-of-frame rearrangements, and checked the results against IGoR. A later analysis scored TCR-TCR, TCR-HLA and TCR-CMV co-occurrence with hypergeometric tests, applying a repertoire-size bias correction to TCR pairs. False discovery rates were estimated in a later analysis by permuting HLA or CMV assignments 20 times. A later analysis grouped co-occurring TCRs with DBSCAN, adding TCRdist sequence similarity when clustering within HLA-allele-positive subsets. Co-occurrence clustering excluded repertoires with fewer than 30,000 or more than 120,000 public chains, plus five with anomalous nucleotide sharing. TCRdb obtained this table from immuneACCESS and retained in-frame rearrangements with V and J assigned. These tables miss some clones; where compared with another copy, unresolved V genes account for less than half of the shortfall, and the remainder is unexplained. V, J and clone size are taken as reported in that table, and D and trimming were inferred from the DNA itself. For this sample the table gives roughly 150,000 clones, of which 70% were detected only once. 1.5% to 2% of the sample is in the top ten clones.

This TCR was sampled from a woman aged 25 to 45 in good health and CMV-seronegative. The source material was PBMCs. The chain employs TRBV9 and TRBJ2-5; TRBD2 is possibly the D segment (9 matching bases). The CDR3 reads as follows: CASSGQGSGDSGSPGPPQETQYF. The nucleotide sequence is TGTGCCAGCAGCGGACAGGGGAGTGGGGATAGCGGGAGTCCGGGCCCCCCCCAAGAGACCCAGTACTTC.